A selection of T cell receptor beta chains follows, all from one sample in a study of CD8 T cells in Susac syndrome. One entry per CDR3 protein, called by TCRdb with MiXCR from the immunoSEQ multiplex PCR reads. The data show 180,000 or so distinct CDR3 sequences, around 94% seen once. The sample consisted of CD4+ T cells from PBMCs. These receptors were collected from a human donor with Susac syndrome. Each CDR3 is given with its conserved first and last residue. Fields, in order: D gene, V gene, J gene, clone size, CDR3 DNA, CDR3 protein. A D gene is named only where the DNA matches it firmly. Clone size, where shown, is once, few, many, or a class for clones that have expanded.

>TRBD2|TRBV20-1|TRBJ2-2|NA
TGCAGTGCTAGAGCTCAGGGAGGGGCTGTCACCGGGGAGCTGTTTTTT
CSARAQGGAVTGELFF
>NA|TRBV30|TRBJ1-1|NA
TGTGCCTGGAGTGGACTGAAGACTGAAGCTTTCTTT
CAWSGLKTEAFF
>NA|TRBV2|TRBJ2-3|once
TGTGCCAGCAGTGAGAGGAGTCCCCACACAGATACGCAGTATTTT
CASSERSPHTDTQYF
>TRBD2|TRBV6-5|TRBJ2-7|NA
TGTGCCAGCAGCGCGGGAGTCGGGCCCTACGAGCAGTACTTC
CASSAGVGPYEQYF
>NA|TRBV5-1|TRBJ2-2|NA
TGCGCCAGCAGCTTGGGCGACAACACCGGGGAGCTGTTTTTT
CASSLGDNTGELFF
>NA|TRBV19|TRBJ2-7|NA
TGTGCCAGTAGTATTGGCAGGGGGGCCCTCTACGAGCAGTACTTC
CASSIGRGALYEQYF
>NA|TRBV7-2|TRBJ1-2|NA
TGTGCCAGCAGCTTACCCCCAGGTTATGGCTACACCTTC
CASSLPPGYGYTF
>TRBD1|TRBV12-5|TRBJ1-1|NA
TGTGCTAGTGGTTTGCTTCTGGGACAGGGCGGTGAAGCTTTCTTT
CASGLLLGQGGEAFF
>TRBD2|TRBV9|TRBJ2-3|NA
TGTGCCAGCAGCGCCCTTACGGGACTAGCAACAGATACGCAGTATTTT
CASSALTGLATDTQYF
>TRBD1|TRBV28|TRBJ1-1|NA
TGTGCCAGCAGTTTACCCCAGGGGGAGAATTGGGCTTTCTTT
CASSLPQGENWAFF
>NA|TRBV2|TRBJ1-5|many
TGTGCCAGCAGCCGAGACAGCAATCAGCCCCAGCATTTT
CASSRDSNQPQHF
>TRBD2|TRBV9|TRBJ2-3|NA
TGTGCCAGCAGCGTAAGGACTAGCGGGAGGGACCGTCGGGGCACAGATACGCAGTATTTT
CASSVRTSGRDRRGTDTQYF
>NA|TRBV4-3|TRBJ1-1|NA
TGCGCCAGCAAGCCACAGGGAGATTTTGGTGAAGCTTTCTTT
CASKPQGDFGEAFF
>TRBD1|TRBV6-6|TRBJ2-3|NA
TGTGCCAGCAGTTACTCGGGACAGCTCATCACAGATACGCAGTATTTT
CASSYSGQLITDTQYF
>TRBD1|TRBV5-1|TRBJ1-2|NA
TGCGCCAGCAGCACCGGGGGGACAGCCTCCTATGGCTACACCTTC
CASSTGGTASYGYTF
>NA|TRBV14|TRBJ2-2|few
TGTGCCAGCAGCCAACTATACACCGGGGAGCTGTTTTTT
CASSQLYTGELFF
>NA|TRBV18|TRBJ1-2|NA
TGTGCCAGCTCCCCCTTGGGACAAGGAATCTACACCTTC
CASSPLGQGIYTF
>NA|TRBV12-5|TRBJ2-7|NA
TGTGCTAGTGGGCCGGCCCCCTCCTACGAGCAGTACTTC
CASGPAPSYEQYF
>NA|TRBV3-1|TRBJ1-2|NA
TGTGCCAGCAGCCAAGACAGACACTATGGCTACACCTTC
CASSQDRHYGYTF
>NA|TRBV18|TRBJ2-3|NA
TGTGCCAGCTCACCAGGGCCTCCTAGCACAGATACGCAGTATTTT
CASSPGPPSTDTQYF
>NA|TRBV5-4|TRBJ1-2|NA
TGTGCCAGCAGCGGGATCTCCGGGCCTGGAAGGCGGTGGGGCTACACCTTC
CASSGISGPGRRWGYTF
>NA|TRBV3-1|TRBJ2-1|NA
TGTGCCAGCAGCCAAAGCGGCGGCGAGCAGTTCTTC
CASSQSGGEQFF
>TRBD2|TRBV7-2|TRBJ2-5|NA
TGTGCCAGCAGCCCAGCTAGCGGGGGAACCATCGAGTACTTC
CASSPASGGTIEYF
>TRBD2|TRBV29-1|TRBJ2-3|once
TGCAGCGTTACTAGCGGGGGGGCCCGCAGTACGCAGTATTTT
CSVTSGGARSTQYF
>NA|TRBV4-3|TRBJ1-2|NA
TGCGCCAGCAGCCAAGATCTTAACAGGATGGGTAGCTATACCTTC
CASSQDLNRMGSYTF
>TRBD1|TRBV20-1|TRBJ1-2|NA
TGCAGTGCAAAGAGTCCCCCGGGACAGGGGGCGGATGGCTACACCTTC
CSAKSPPGQGADGYTF
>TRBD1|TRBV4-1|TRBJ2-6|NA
TGCGCCAGCAGCCAAGGACAGGGTAACGGGGCCAACGTCCTGACTTTC
CASSQGQGNGANVLTF
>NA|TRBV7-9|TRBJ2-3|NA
TGTGCCAGCAGCTATCGACAGCGCACAGATACGCAGTATTTT
CASSYRQRTDTQYF
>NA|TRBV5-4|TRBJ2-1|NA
TGTGCCAGCAGCTTCCGACAGAATGAGCAGTTCTTC
CASSFRQNEQFF
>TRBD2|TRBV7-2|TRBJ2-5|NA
TGTGCCAGCAGCCCCTCTAGCGGCCAAGAGACCCAGTACTTC
CASSPSSGQETQYF
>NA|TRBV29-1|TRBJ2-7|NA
TGCAGCTTCACGGTCCGGACCTACGAGCAGTACTTC
CSFTVRTYEQYF
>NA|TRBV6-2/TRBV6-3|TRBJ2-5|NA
TGTGCCAGCAGTTACGAGCTGGCAGGATCGGGAACCCAGTACTTC
CASSYELAGSGTQYF
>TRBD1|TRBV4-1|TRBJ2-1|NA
TGCGCCAGCAGCCGAAAGACAGGGGTTGAGCAGTTCTTC
CASSRKTGVEQFF
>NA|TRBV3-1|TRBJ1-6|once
TGTGCCAGCAGCCAGGACCTGAATTCACCCCTCCACTTT
CASSQDLNSPLHF
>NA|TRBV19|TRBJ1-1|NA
TGTGCCAGTAGTATGAACAGGGAGACTGAAGCTTTCTTT
CASSMNRETEAFF
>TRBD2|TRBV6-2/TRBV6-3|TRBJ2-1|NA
TGTGCCACCTCCAAGGAAGCGGGAGCTAACAATGAGCAGTTCTTC
CATSKEAGANNEQFF
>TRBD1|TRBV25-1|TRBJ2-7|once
TGTGCCAGCAGTGAATTCGACAGGGCGGGCGATGAGCAGTACTTC
CASSEFDRAGDEQYF
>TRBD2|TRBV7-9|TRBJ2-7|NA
TGTGCCAGCAGGGAGACTAGCGGGACCTACGAGCAGTACTTC
CASRETSGTYEQYF
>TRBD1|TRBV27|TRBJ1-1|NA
TGTGCCAGCGGAAGTCTCACAGGGGGTCGGACTGAAGCTTTCTTT
CASGSLTGGRTEAFF
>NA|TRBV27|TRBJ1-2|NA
TGTGCCAGCAGTTTAGGGCAGCGAGGAAGGTACACCTTC
CASSLGQRGRYTF
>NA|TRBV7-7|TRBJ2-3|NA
TGTGCTAGCAGCCCTGGACTGACCACAGATACGCAGTATTTT
CASSPGLTTDTQYF
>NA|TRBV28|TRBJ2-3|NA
TGTGCCAGCCCTCCGAGGGGATTCAACACAGATACGCAGTATTTT
CASPPRGFNTDTQYF
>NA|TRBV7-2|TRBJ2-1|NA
TGTGCCAGCAGCCTGATACCAGTGGGTGAGCAGTTCTTC
CASSLIPVGEQFF
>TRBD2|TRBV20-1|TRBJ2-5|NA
TGCAGTGCTACCCGAAGGACTAGCGGGATCCAAGAGACCCAGTACTTC
CSATRRTSGIQETQYF
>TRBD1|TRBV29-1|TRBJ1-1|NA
TGCAGCGTCCAGGGACAGCGGATGAACACTGAAGCTTTCTTT
CSVQGQRMNTEAFF
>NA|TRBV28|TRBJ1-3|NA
TGTGCCAGCAGTCAAGGCGGGAGCTCTGGAAACACCATATATTTT
CASSQGGSSGNTIYF
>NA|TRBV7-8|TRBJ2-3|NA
TGTGCCAGCAGCCCTAGACCGGTCCCCAGCACAGATACGCAGTATTTT
CASSPRPVPSTDTQYF
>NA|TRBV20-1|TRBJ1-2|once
TGCAGTGCTAGAGCGCACGGGGGAGCTAACTATGGCTACACCTTC
CSARAHGGANYGYTF
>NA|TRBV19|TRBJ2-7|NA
TGTGCCAGTAGGCGATCAGGGCTGGACGAGCAGTACTTC
CASRRSGLDEQYF
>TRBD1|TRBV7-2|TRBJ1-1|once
TGTGCCAGCAGTCGACAGGGGGAGAACACTGAAGCTTTCTTT
CASSRQGENTEAFF
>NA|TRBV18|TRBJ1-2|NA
TGTGCCAGCTCACCGCAAAGGGATGTGCCTGGCTACACCTTC
CASSPQRDVPGYTF
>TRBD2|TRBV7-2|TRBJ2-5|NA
TGTGCCAGCAGCTTCGGGACTAGCGGGAGGGCCCGGGGAGAGACCCAGTACTTC
CASSFGTSGRARGETQYF
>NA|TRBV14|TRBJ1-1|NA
TGTGCCAGCAGCCAGGTGGGGATTACTGAAGCTTTCTTT
CASSQVGITEAFF
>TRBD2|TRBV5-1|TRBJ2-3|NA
TGCGCCAGCAGCTTGGCGGGACTAGCCTATACAGATACGCAGTATTTT
CASSLAGLAYTDTQYF
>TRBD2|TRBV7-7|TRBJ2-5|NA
TGTGCCAGCAGCGCGGGACTAGCGGGAGCTCGTGAGACCCAGTACTTC
CASSAGLAGARETQYF
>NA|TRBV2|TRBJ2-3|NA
TGTGCCAGCAGTGGGGACCACACAGATACGCAGTATTTT
CASSGDHTDTQYF
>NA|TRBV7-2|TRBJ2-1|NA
TGTGCCAGCAGCCCCATTGCGGCTGGCTCTCGTAATGAGCAGTTCTTC
CASSPIAAGSRNEQFF
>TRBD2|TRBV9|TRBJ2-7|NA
TGTGCCAGCAGCGTAGGTGAAGGCGGGAGAGGCTACGAGCAGTACTTC
CASSVGEGGRGYEQYF
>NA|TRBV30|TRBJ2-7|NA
TGTGCCTGGAGTGTATCAGGAAGGGGGAAGCAGTACTTC
CAWSVSGRGKQYF
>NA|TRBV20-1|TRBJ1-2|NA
TGCAGTGCTAGCCCCGGGGTGGGCTATGGCTACACCTTC
CSASPGVGYGYTF